This entry concerns a single T cell receptor beta chain. What it recognizes is unknown. Samples underwent the assay at deep level. TCRdb keeps only in-frame clones here, not all; method: immunoSEQ multiplex PCR. The sample gives 1,500,000 or so clones, approximately 96% of which show up once; over 1% is in the top ten. This entry belongs to a study of shared clonotypes between healthy human individuals. Regarding the study as a whole: Sorted-subset sequencing was shown by rarefaction to be incomplete despite large depth.

CDR1 and CDR2 (germline): MDHEN, SYDVKM. CDR3 length equals 13 residues. After removal of 6 bases from V and 4 bases from J, the junction contained 5 bases not matched to a gene. This TCR derives from a man aged 25-45 years in good health. The sequenced material came from naive CD4+ T cells sorted from blood. Subset denoted: CD45RA+ positively selected. The chain recombines TRBV28 with TRBJ1-2; 7 positions agree with TRBD1. Written as DNA, the CDR3 is TGTGCCAGCAGCTTCAGGGGGACCTATGGCTACACCTTC. It encodes CASSFRGTYGYTF.